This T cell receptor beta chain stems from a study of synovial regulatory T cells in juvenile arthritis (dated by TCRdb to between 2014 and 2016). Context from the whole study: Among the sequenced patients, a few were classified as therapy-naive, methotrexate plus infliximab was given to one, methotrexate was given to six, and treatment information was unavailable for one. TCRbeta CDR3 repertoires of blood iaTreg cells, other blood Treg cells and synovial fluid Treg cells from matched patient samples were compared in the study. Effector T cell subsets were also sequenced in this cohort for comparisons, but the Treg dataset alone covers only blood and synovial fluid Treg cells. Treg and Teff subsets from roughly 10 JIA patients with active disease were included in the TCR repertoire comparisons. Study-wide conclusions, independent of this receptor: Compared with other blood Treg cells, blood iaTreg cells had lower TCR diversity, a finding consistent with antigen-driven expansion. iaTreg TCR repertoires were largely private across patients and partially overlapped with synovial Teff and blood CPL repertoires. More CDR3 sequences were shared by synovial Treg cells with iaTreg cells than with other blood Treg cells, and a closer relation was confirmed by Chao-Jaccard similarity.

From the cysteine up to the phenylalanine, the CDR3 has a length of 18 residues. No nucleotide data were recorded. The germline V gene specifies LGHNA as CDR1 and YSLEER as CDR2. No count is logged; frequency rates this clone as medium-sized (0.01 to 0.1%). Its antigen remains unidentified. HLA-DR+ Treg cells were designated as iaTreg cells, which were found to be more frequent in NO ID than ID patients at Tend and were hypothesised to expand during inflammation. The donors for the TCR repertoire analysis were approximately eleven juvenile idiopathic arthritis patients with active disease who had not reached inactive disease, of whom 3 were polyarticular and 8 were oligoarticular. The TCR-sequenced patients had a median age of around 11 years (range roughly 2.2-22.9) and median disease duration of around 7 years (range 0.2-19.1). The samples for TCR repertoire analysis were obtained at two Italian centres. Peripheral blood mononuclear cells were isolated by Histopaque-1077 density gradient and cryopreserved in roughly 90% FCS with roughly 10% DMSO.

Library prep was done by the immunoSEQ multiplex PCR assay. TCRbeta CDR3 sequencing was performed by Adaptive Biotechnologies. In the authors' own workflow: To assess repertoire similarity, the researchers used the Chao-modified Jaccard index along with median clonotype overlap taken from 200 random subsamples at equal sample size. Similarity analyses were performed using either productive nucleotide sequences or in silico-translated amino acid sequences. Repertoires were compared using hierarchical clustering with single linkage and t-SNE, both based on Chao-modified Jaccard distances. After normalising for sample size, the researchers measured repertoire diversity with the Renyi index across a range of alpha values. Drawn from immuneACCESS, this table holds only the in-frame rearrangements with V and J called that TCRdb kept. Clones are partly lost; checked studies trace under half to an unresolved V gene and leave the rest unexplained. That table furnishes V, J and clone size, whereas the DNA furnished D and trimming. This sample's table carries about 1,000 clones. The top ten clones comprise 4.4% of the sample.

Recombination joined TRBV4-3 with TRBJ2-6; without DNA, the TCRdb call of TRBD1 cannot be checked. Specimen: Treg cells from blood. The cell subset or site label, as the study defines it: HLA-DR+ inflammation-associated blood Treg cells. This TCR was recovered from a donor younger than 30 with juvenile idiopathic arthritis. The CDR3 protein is CASSLSHLAGTGANVLTF.